The 31 T cell receptor beta chains in this list originate from one sample, sequenced in a study of cytomegalovirus exposure and HLA in healthy donors (dated by TCRdb to 2015 to 2018). The method was the immunoSEQ multiplex PCR assay. For the multiplex PCR, a mixture combining 60 forward primers for TCR Vbeta segments and 13 reverse primers for TCR Jbeta segments was used. The immuneACCESS repertoire file appears here via TCRdb, limited to in-frame rearrangements. These files lack a portion of the clones; in checked studies, under half of the deficit traces to unresolved V genes, and the cause of the others is not known. In this sample the table shows some 130,000 clones, around four fifths of which occur a single time. Roughly 7.3% of the sample lies in the top ten. The sequenced sample consisted of PBMCs. The receptors here all came from a male donor in good health and CMV-seronegative.

The chain is built from TRBV5-5 and TRBJ1-3; 7 nucleotides align to TRBD1. The V segment lost 2 bases and the J segment 0 bases; nucleotides outside the gene matches: 2. Per germline, CDR1 SGHKS and CDR2 YYEKEE (reference sequence). The CDR3 sequence is 15 residues long. The DNA for the CDR3 is TGTGCCAGCAGCTTAGGACAGGCCTCTGGAAACACCATATATTTT. Translated: CASSLGQASGNTIYF.

The rearrangement uses TRBV7-8 and TRBJ2-3, with 8 bases aligning to TRBD1. The CDR3 sequence is 16 residues long. Trimming at V came to 3 bases and at J to 1 base, leaving 6 bases not matched to a gene. Germline CDR1 SGHVS, CDR2 FQNEAQ. The CDR3 loop reads CASSLGPGQGTDTQYF. CDR3 DNA: TGTGCCAGCAGCTTGGGCCCGGGACAGGGCACAGATACGCAGTATTTT.

The chain uses TRBV5-5 and TRBJ1-2; no firm D call. Between the trimmed V and J ends, which lost 1 base and 1 base, there was a span of 5 bases. The CDR3 loop spans 13 amino acids. The germline gives CDR1 SGHKS, CDR2 YYEKEE (reference sequence). The CDR3: CASSLTDNYGYTF. DNA of the CDR3: TGTGCCAGCAGCTTGACAGATAACTATGGCTACACCTTC.

The V gene is TRBV27, the J gene TRBJ1-1; D not certain. The CDR3 has 13 residues. V lost 1 base, J lost 6 bases, and 9 bases lay in between. CDR1 and CDR2 (germline): MNHEY, SMNVEV (reference sequence). The CDR3: CASSLYSSSEAFF. In DNA, the CDR3 is TGTGCCAGCAGTTTATACTCATCGTCTGAAGCTTTCTTT.

This clone showed up just a few times. CDR3 region: CASSIRGNQPQHF. The CDR3 nucleotides are TGTGCCAGCAGTATACGGGGCAATCAGCCCCAGCATTTT. The chain couples TRBV27 to TRBJ1-5; no clear D gene. Germline V gene sequence: CDR1 MNHEY, CDR2 SMNVEV (reference sequence). The V end was cut by 5 bases, the J end by 2 bases, with 7 bases between. CDR3 length: 13 residues.

This sequence joins TRBV7-2 and TRBJ2-2; weak D call: TRBD2 (6 bases). The CDR3 runs to 13 residues. Germline values: CDR1 SGHTA, CDR2 FQGNSA. Deletions cut 4 bases from V and 7 bases from J, with 10 bases between. In DNA form, the CDR3 reads TGTGCCAGCAGCTCGCAGGGACTCGGGGAGCTGTTTTTT. Encoded protein: CASSSQGLGELFF.

The V gene is TRBV29-1, the J gene TRBJ2-1, with 8 bases aligning to TRBD1. J was trimmed by 10 bases and V by 2 bases; bases with no gene match: 7. There are 13 residues in the CDR3. Germline CDR1 reads SQVTM; CDR2 reads ANQGSEA. The CDR3 DNA follows: TGCAGCGTTGAAAGGGCAGGGGGCAGCGAGCAGTTCTTC. Protein sequence: CSVERAGGSEQFF.

The chain is built from TRBV6-1 and TRBJ2-2; D gene ambiguous. CDR3 size: 14 residues. The germline gives CDR1 MNHNS, CDR2 SASEGT. V shed 1 base and J shed 2 bases, with 5 bases lying between them. This CDR3 is CASSEGANTGELFF. The CDR3 nucleotides read TGTGCCAGCAGTGAAGGAGCAAACACCGGGGAGCTGTTTTTT.

Written as DNA, the CDR3 is TGTGCCAGCAGTTTTCAGGGTAATGGAGAGACCCAGTACTTC. Translated, it gives CASSFQGNGETQYF. The rearrangement joins TRBV27 to TRBJ2-5; perhaps TRBD1 as D (5 bases). V lost 3 bases to trimming and J lost 4 bases, with 12 bases between them. The CDR3 is 14 residues long. In germline, CDR1 is MNHEY, CDR2 SMNVEV (reference sequence).

The chain is built from TRBV9 and TRBJ2-2, with TRBD1 matching over 9 bases. V was pared by 0 bases and J by 5 bases, with 5 bases of the junction left unmatched. The CDR3 is 16 residues long. CDR1 and CDR2 from the germline V gene are SGDLS and YYNGEE. CDR3 DNA: TGTGCCAGCAGCGTAGACGACAGGGGGAGAACCGGGGAGCTGTTTTTT. This translates into CASSVDDRGRTGELFF.

This chain uses TRBV28 with TRBJ1-5, with D unresolved. This CDR3 region has 14 residues. The V end lost 3 bases, the J end lost 11 bases, and 17 bases lay between the germline ends. Germline values: CDR1 MDHEN, CDR2 SYDVKM. CDR3 DNA sequence: TGTGCCAGCAGTTTTGAACACACCGAATCAGCCCAGCATTTT. Its protein product is CASSFEHTESAQHF.

The J gene is TRBJ2-1, the V gene TRBV5-1; 13 bases agree with TRBD2. The germline gives CDR1 SGHRS, CDR2 YFSETQ. The CDR3 extends over 15 amino acids. The J segment lost 6 bases and the V segment lost 3 bases, leaving 3 bases of the junction unmatched. This CDR3 reads CASSYGLAGVNEQFF. Here the CDR3 DNA reads TGCGCCAGCAGCTATGGACTAGCGGGAGTCAATGAGCAGTTCTTC.

V is TRBV9 and J is TRBJ2-7, with 8 bases that match TRBD2. The V segment lost 0 bases and the J segment 3 bases; nucleotides outside the gene matches: 5. The CDR3 is 15 amino acids. The germline V gene encodes CDR1 SGDLS and CDR2 YYNGEE. Written as DNA, the CDR3 is TGTGCCAGCAGCGTAGTAGGCGGGGGGCGCTACGAGCAGTACTTC. Translating gives CASSVVGGGRYEQYF.

The gene calls are TRBV7-2 and TRBJ2-2; TRBD2 matches 15 bases. The CDR3 is 17 amino acids. From germline, CDR1 is SGHTA and CDR2 FQGNSA. The V segment lost 5 bases and the J segment 7 bases; nucleotides outside the gene matches: 8. CDR3 amino acids: CASSAQGLAGGGGELFF. The CDR3 nucleotides are TGTGCCAGCAGCGCCCAGGGACTAGCGGGGGGCGGCGGGGAGCTGTTTTTT.

This clone was detected a few times. CDR3 protein: CASSLNDRGGYGYTF. DNA for the CDR3: TGTGCCAGCAGTTTGAATGACAGGGGGGGCTATGGCTACACCTTC. The V and J genes are TRBV28 and TRBJ1-2; 9 nucleotides line up with TRBD1. The CDR3 loop spans 15 amino acids. Trimming removed 3 bases from V and 4 bases from J; junction bases left unmatched: 6. Germline loops: CDR1 MDHEN, CDR2 SYDVKM.

The chain links TRBV4-3 to TRBJ2-5; 10 positions match TRBD1. The germline gives CDR1 LGHNA, CDR2 YSLEER. CDR3 length: 15 amino acids. Losses at the gene ends were 3 bases for V and 5 bases for J; bases not matched to a gene: 6. The CDR3 spells CASSQGQGFEETQYF. The CDR3 nucleotides are TGCGCCAGCAGCCAGGGACAGGGGTTTGAGGAGACCCAGTACTTC.

The V and J genes are TRBV11-3 and TRBJ2-2, with 7 bases matching TRBD2. J gave up 4 bases and V 5 bases, and 7 bases lay outside the gene matches. The CDR3 runs to 15 residues. The V gene's germline CDR1 is SGHNT and CDR2 YENEEA. CDR3 DNA sequence: TGTGCCAGCAGCCCCAGCGGGAAGTCCACCGGGGAGCTGTTTTTT. It specifies CASSPSGKSTGELFF.

In nucleotides, the CDR3 is TGTGCCAGTAGTATCACCTCCGCCAGGGGCAGGGGAGAAAAACTGTTTTTT. Protein product: CASSITSARGRGEKLFF. This chain uses TRBV19 with TRBJ1-4, with a weak D call TRBD1 (6 bases). The V gene lost 3 bases and the J gene lost 8 bases, with 22 bases spanning the gap. Germline CDR1 LNHDA, CDR2 SQIVND (reference sequence). The CDR3 has 17 amino acids.

The chain is built from TRBV5-6 and TRBJ2-7; possible D gene TRBD1, 5 bases. The CDR3 totals 15 residues. The V and J ends lost 1 base and 3 bases respectively, with 14 bases between them. In germline, CDR1 is SGHDT, CDR2 YYEEEE. CDR3 sequence reads: CASSLTGRTIYEQYF. In DNA, the CDR3 is TGTGCCAGCAGCTTGACAGGAAGGACGATCTACGAGCAGTACTTC.

The chain couples TRBV28 to TRBJ2-3; 12 bases fit TRBD1. The V and J ends lost 2 bases and 5 bases, in that order; junction bases with no gene match: 11. This CDR3 has 18 residues. The germline V gene encodes CDR1 MDHEN and CDR2 SYDVKM. CDR3 DNA sequence: TGTGCCAGCAGTTTAAGCGGGTGGGGACAGGGGGCAATAGATACGCAGTATTTT. It codes for CASSLSGWGQGAIDTQYF.

The rearrangement links TRBV7-2 to TRBJ2-5; the match to TRBD2 covers 9 bases. The CDR3 length is 18 residues. The germline V gene has CDR1 SGHTA and CDR2 FQGNSA. V gave up 4 bases and J gave up 2 bases; unmatched junction bases: 14. The CDR3 region is CASSSGLSGTSRQETQYF. The CDR3 coding sequence is TGTGCCAGCAGCTCCGGGCTTTCCGGGACTAGCAGACAAGAGACCCAGTACTTC.

This chain joins TRBV25-1 and TRBJ2-5; maybe TRBD1 (5 bases). The CDR3 is 14 amino acids. V shed 3 bases and J shed 5 bases, with 13 bases lying between them. CDR1 is MGHDK and CDR2 is SYGVNS in the germline V gene. CDR3 protein: CASSDAARVETQYF. The CDR3 DNA is TGTGCCAGCAGTGATGCCGCCAGGGTTGAGACCCAGTACTTC.

Comment on this clone: In the same sample, other DNA sequences code for this CDR3. This rearrangement joins TRBV18 to TRBJ1-5, with 7 bases matching TRBD1. This CDR3 has 14 amino acids. The germline V gene encodes CDR1 KGHSH and CDR2 LQKENI. V shed 2 bases and J 4 bases; nucleotides not matched to a gene: 2. The CDR3 spells CASSPAGGNQPQHF. DNA for the CDR3: TGTGCCAGCTCACCAGCAGGGGGAAATCAGCCCCAGCATTTT.

The rearrangement uses TRBV5-4 and TRBJ2-7; 7 bases align to TRBD1. Germline V gene data show CDR1 as SGHNT and CDR2 as YYREEE (reference sequence). After removal of 0 bases from V and 6 bases from J, the junction contained 3 bases not matched to a gene. CDR3 length equals 13 residues. CDR3 nucleotide sequence: TGTGCCAGCAGCTTGGGGGACAGCCTCGAGCAGTACTTC. Translating it yields CASSLGDSLEQYF.

This chain uses TRBV7-3 with TRBJ2-7; a possible D gene is TRBD2 (6 bases). The V end was cut by 4 bases, the J end by 6 bases, with 19 bases between. The CDR3 extends over 15 amino acids. Looked up from germline, CDR1 is SGHTA and CDR2 is FQGTGA. CDR3 sequence: CASSYLSGVEIEQYF. In DNA form, the CDR3 reads TGTGCCAGCAGCTACCTTAGCGGAGTAGAGATCGAGCAGTACTTC.

V and J are TRBV5-6 and TRBJ1-2; D perhaps matches TRBD1 (5 bases). V lost 4 bases, J lost 2 bases, and 12 bases lay in between. Germline-derived CDR1 and CDR2 are SGHDT and YYEEEE. The length of the CDR3 is 14 residues. The CDR3 bases are TGTGCCAGCAGCCCGACAGAGAACAACTATGGCTACACCTTC. Amino acids: CASSPTENNYGYTF.

The chain joins TRBV7-6 to TRBJ2-2, with 7 bases fitting TRBD1. Germline V gene data show CDR1 as SGHVS and CDR2 as FNYEAQ. Trimming cost V 5 bases and J 1 base; bases outside gene matches: 7. The CDR3 contains 16 residues. CDR3 nucleotides: TGTGCCAGCAGCACCCCCGGGACAGTGAACACCGGGGAGCTGTTTTTT. This sequence encodes CASSTPGTVNTGELFF.

This clone was seen a handful of times. The chain uses TRBV5-4 and TRBJ2-7; D gene unclear. The V end was cut by 0 bases, the J end by 2 bases, with 9 bases between. The CDR3 sequence is 14 residues long. The germline V gene encodes CDR1 SGHNT and CDR2 YYREEE (reference sequence). The CDR3 coding sequence is TGTGCCAGCAGCTTGGGACTGAAAACCTACGAGCAGTACTTC. Residues: CASSLGLKTYEQYF.

The V and J genes are TRBV9 and TRBJ1-6; D is ambiguous. Trimming shortened V by 0 bases and J by 8 bases, and 9 bases separated the two germline ends. Germline V lookup: CDR1 SGDLS, CDR2 YYNGEE. The CDR3 covers 14 residues. The chain's CDR3 is CASSVALADSPLHF. CDR3 in DNA: TGTGCCAGCAGCGTAGCTTTGGCGGATTCACCCCTCCACTTT.

This clone was seen a few times. The chain employs TRBV9 and TRBJ2-2; D may be TRBD2 (5 bases). The CDR3 is made up of 14 amino acids. Germline V gene lookup returns CDR1 SGDLS and CDR2 YYNGEE. The ends were cut back, 5 bases at V and 7 bases at J, with 15 bases in the middle. CDR3: CASRVQTSGGELFF. CDR3 DNA: TGTGCCAGCAGAGTTCAAACCAGCGGCGGGGAGCTGTTTTTT.

The rearrangement links TRBV7-2 to TRBJ1-6; the D is unclear. CDR3 size: 15 residues. Germline loops: CDR1 SGHTA, CDR2 FQGNSA. V was cut by 5 bases and J by 5 bases, with 13 bases left in between. The CDR3 DNA follows: TGTGCCAGCAGCCCCCTGGCGGGTAATAATTCACCCCTCCACTTT. Protein: CASSPLAGNNSPLHF.